This T cell receptor beta chain was identified during a study of monozygotic twins with inflammatory bowel disease. Overall study findings and caveats: Those with IBD had lower TCRbeta diversity (inverse Simpson) than their healthy co-twins did.

For this clonotype: Its antigen is unknown.

Making each TCR library took approximately 3,700 ng of total RNA. The unique tags termed UMIs, each holding a 6-nucleotide sample barcode, were added by means of template switching. TCRdb reanalyzed the 5' RACE reads, giving one entry per CDR3 protein sequence and no DNA. In all, the sample yields roughly 200,000 distinct CDR3 sequences. The CDR3 contains 15 residues. Looked up from germline, CDR1 is SGHRS and CDR2 is YFSETQ. The V and J genes are TRBV5-1 and TRBJ2-7; TCRdb returns TRBD2, unconfirmable since there is no DNA. This TCR was sampled from a human donor with ulcerative colitis or Crohn's disease, or a healthy co-twin of an affected twin (not recorded which). The sample consisted of blood. The CDR3 reads CASSPGTTGLYEQYF.